A single TCR beta chain is shown here with its context. This entry is derived from a study of blood T cell repertoires in COVID-19. Whole-study context: PBMCs, B-cell-depleted T cells, or T cells provided the cDNA or gDNA that made up the material.

In the source study's methods: Estimation of nucleated cell counts relied on the amplification of reference gene primers. TCRdb keeps only in-frame clones here, not all; method: immunoSEQ multiplex PCR. The V and J calls and clone size come from that table; D and trimming were worked out from the DNA. Seen here are nearly 400,000 clones, 89% observed once, and the top ten hold about 1.7%. Germline-derived CDR1 and CDR2 are LGHDT and YNNKEL (reference sequence). CDR3 size: 17 residues. V shed 0 bases and J shed 6 bases, with 15 bases lying between them. The participants were between about 18 and 90 years old and came from some 23 US areas.

The rearrangement uses TRBV3-1 (or the pseudogene TRBV3-2) and TRBJ1-6; no definite D call. The sequence was obtained from a woman in her 30s who had recovered from COVID-19. Sample: PBMCs or T cells enriched from blood (not recorded which). The CDR3 bases are TGTGCCAGCAGCCAAGAGGGAGGTCTTTGGGGTAATTCACCCCTCCACTTT. Translated, it gives CASSQEGGLWGNSPLHF.